This T cell receptor beta chain was found in a study of cytomegalovirus exposure and HLA in healthy donors. Assay: immunoSEQ multiplex PCR; the TCRdb copy retains only in-frame clones and omits some. The table lists 100,000 to 150,000 clones, around 86% of them singletons. Whole-study results and caveats: It was reportedly the case that the classifier diagnosed cytomegalovirus status with high specificity and sensitivity.

This CDR3 spans 14 amino acids. Losses at the gene ends were 5 bases for V and 9 bases for J; bases not matched to a gene: 7. Germline loops: CDR1 SGHNT, CDR2 YYREEE (reference sequence). Concerning this clone: The antigen is undetermined.

The clonotype comes from a woman younger than 30 in good health and CMV-seronegative. Material: PBMCs. The rearrangement joins TRBV5-4 to TRBJ2-1, with 11 nucleotides matching TRBD1. CDR3 protein: CASSLGTGGVEQFF. CDR3 DNA sequence: TGTGCCAGCAGTCTTGGGACAGGGGGTGTTGAGCAGTTCTTC.